This record looks at one T cell receptor beta chain sequence and its context. The germline V gene encodes CDR1 SGHNT and CDR2 YYREEE (reference sequence). The V gene end was trimmed by 0 bases and the J gene end by 3 bases; junction bases not matched to a gene: 6. The CDR3 totals 16 residues. In terms of age and location, participants ranged from roughly 18 to 100 years and lived in around 22 US areas. Recovery among Cohort 3 donors was established by two negative PCRs, clearance, or symptom resolution. This sample is drawn from a study of blood T cell repertoires in COVID-19. Study in general: COVID-19 samples from acute and convalescent phases originated in the United States, Italy and Spain. Sources were T cells, B-cell-depleted T cells, or PBMCs; the material itself was cDNA or gDNA.

TCRdb keeps only in-frame clones here, not all; method: immunoSEQ multiplex PCR. The sample shows more than 200,000 clones, more than 85% of them seen only once. Sample: PBMCs or T cells enriched from blood (not recorded which). The chain carries TRBV5-4 and TRBJ1-2; 9 positions match TRBD1. This receptor was taken from a woman aged 45-65 years who had recovered from COVID-19. For the CDR3, the DNA is TGTGCCAGCAGCTTGGGGAGACAGGGGGGGGACTATGGCTACACCTTC. As protein: CASSLGRQGGDYGYTF. The full variable domain, completed using reference TRBV5-4 and TRBJ1-2, is ETGVTQSPTHLIKTRGQQVTLRCSSQSGHNTVSWYQQALGQGPQFIFQYYREEENGRGNFPPRFSGLQFPNYSSELNVNALELDDSALYLCASSLGRQGGDYGYTFGSGTRLTVV.